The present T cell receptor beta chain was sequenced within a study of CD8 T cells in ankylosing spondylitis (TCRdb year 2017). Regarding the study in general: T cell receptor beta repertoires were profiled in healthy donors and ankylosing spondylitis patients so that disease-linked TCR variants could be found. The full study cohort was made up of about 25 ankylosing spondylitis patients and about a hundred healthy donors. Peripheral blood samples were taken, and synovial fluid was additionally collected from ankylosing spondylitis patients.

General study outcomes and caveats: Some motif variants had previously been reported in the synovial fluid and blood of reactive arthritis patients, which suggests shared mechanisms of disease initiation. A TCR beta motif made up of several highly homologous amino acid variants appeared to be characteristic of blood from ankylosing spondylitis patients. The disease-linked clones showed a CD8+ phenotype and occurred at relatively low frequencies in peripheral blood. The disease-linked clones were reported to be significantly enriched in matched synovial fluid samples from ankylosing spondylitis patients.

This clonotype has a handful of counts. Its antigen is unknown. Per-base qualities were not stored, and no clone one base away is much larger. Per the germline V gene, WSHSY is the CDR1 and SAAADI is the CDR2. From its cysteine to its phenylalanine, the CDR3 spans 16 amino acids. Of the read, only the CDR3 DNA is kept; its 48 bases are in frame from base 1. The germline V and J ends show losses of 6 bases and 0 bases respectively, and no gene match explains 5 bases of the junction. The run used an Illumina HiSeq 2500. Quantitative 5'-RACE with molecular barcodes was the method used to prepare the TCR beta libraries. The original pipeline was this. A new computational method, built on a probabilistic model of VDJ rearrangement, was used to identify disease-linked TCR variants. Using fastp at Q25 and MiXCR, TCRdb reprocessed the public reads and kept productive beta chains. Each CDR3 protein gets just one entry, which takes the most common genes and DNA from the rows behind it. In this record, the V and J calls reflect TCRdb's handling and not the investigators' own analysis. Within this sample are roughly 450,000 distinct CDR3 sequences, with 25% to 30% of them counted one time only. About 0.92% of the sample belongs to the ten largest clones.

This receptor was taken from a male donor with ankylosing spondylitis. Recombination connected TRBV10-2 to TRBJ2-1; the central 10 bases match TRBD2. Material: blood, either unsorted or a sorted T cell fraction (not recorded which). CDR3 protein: CASSGLAESSYNEQFF. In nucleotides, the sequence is TGCGCCAGCAGCGGACTAGCGGAGAGCTCCTACAATGAGCAGTTCTTC.